One sample yielded the 25 T cell receptor beta chains listed below, sequenced in a study of a mutant IDH1 vaccine in newly diagnosed glioma. Their recognized antigens are unknown. Noted time point: week 11, during vaccination. Every single dose of the vaccine, 300 ug of mutant IDH1 20-mer peptide, came with topical imiquimod. Profiled with immunoSEQ multiplex PCR; TCRdb holds only in-frame clones, not every one. The sample yields about 64,000 clones, roughly 80% seen once. Sequences were derived from PBMCs, sampled from a glioma patient whose treatment included an IDH1 peptide vaccine. These receptors all stem from a woman between 50 and 59 years old with glioma.

The V call is TRBV5-1, the J call TRBJ1-4, with 8 bases fitting TRBD1. Germline assignment: CDR1 SGHRS and CDR2 YFSETQ. This CDR3 is built from 15 residues. The ends lost 2 bases at V and 8 bases at J; junction bases unmatched: 8. CDR3 DNA: TGCGCCAGCAGCTTCCCACAGGGGGGCCGAGAAAAACTGTTTTTT. Encoded protein: CASSFPQGGREKLFF.

The chain has TRBV5-1 and TRBJ2-3; no clear D gene. Between the trimmed V and J ends, which lost 3 bases and 2 bases, there was a span of 10 bases. This CDR3 is 14 amino acids long. CDR1 is SGHRS, CDR2 YFSETQ, per germline. CDR3 amino acids: CASSSPDSTDTQYF. The CDR3 DNA is TGCGCCAGCAGCTCCCCAGATTCCACAGATACGCAGTATTTT.

The chain employs TRBV2 and TRBJ1-2, with TRBD1 matching 10 bases. The germline CDR1 and CDR2 sequences are SNHLY and FYNNEI. Germline trimming cut 8 bases from V and 4 bases from J; bases unmatched to any gene: 10. The CDR3 runs to 15 residues. CDR3 protein: CASRRTGQGLYGYTF. CDR3 DNA sequence: TGTGCCAGCCGGCGGACGGGACAGGGGCTCTATGGCTACACCTTC. Full variable domain (rest looked up from reference TRBV2 and TRBJ1-2): EPEVTQTPSHQVTQMGQEVILRCVPISNHLYFYWYRQILGQKVEFLVSFYNNEISEKSEIFDDQFSVERPDGSNFTLKIRSTKLEDSAMYFCASRRTGQGLYGYTFGSGTRLTVV.

The V gene is TRBV21-1, the J gene TRBJ2-2. TRBV21-1 is recorded as a pseudogene. The CDR3 sequence is 17 residues long. CDR3 nucleotides: TGTGCCAGCAGCCTATCCTTCAGGGAGAGGGGCAACGGGGAGCTGTTTTTT. Translation gives CASSLSFRERGNGELFF.

The chain combines TRBV7-2 with TRBJ2-1, with 7 bases lining up with TRBD1. This CDR3 comprises 14 residues. Germline lookup yields CDR1 SGHTA and CDR2 FQGNSA. Trimming at V came to 6 bases and at J to 8 bases, leaving 10 bases not matched to a gene. The CDR3 DNA reads as TGTGCCAGCAGTCGCGACAGGGCGATGGATGAGCAGTTCTTC. As protein: CASSRDRAMDEQFF.

This clone occurred once. The chain couples TRBV29-1 to TRBJ2-1; TRBD1 aligns across 9 bases. Germline CDR1 is SQVTM and CDR2 is ANQGSEA. The CDR3 totals 14 residues. V lost 4 bases to trimming and J lost 7 bases; unmatched junction nucleotides: 8. The CDR3 reads CSVGPGQGRNEQFF. The CDR3 coding sequence is TGCAGCGTTGGCCCGGGACAGGGAAGGAATGAGCAGTTCTTC.

The chain carries TRBV5-8 and TRBJ1-6, with D maybe TRBD1 (5 bases). The CDR3 is made up of 17 amino acids. Trimming cost V 4 bases and J 0 bases, with 14 bases left between them. The germline V gene has CDR1 SGHTS and CDR2 YDEGEE. CDR3 bases: TGTGCCAGCAGCGATATACAGGTCGGCTCCTATAATTCACCCCTCCACTTT. Encoded protein: CASSDIQVGSYNSPLHF.

This clone was observed once. J is TRBJ2-7 and V is TRBV9; the match to TRBD2 covers 7 bases. Losses at the gene ends were 3 bases for V and 2 bases for J; bases not matched to a gene: 2. Germline CDR1 reads SGDLS; CDR2 reads YYNGEE. The CDR3 runs to 13 residues. The CDR3 DNA follows: TGTGCCAGCAGCGCCGGGACTACCTACGAGCAGTACTTC. Protein product: CASSAGTTYEQYF.

V and J are TRBV30 and TRBJ1-3; the D is unclear. V was pared by 6 bases and J by 0 bases, with 15 bases between. This CDR3 has 15 amino acids. CDR1 and CDR2 from the germline V gene are GTSNPN and SVGIG (reference sequence). CDR3 in DNA: TGTGCCTGCGGGGTCGGGTGGGTCTCTGGAAACACCATATATTTT. Its translation: CACGVGWVSGNTIYF.

This chain links TRBV27 with TRBJ2-3; D is unresolved. The germline V gene encodes CDR1 MNHEY and CDR2 SMNVEV (reference sequence). CDR3 length: 12 amino acids. Trimming took 2 bases from V and 4 from J, leaving 4 bases between them. CDR3 coding DNA: TGTGCCAGCAGTTTAAGCCCAGATACGCAGTATTTT. Translating gives CASSLSPDTQYF.

V usage is TRBV5-3 and J usage is TRBJ2-7; D not certain. TRBV5-3 counts as an open reading frame of uncertain function. CDR3 length: 14 amino acids. The ends were cut back, 3 bases at V and 2 bases at J, with 12 bases in the middle. This chain's CDR3 is CARSSPDRTYEQYF. Written as DNA, the CDR3 is TGTGCCAGAAGCTCGCCGGACCGAACCTACGAGCAGTACTTC.

J is TRBJ1-3 and V is TRBV30, with D unresolved. This CDR3 spans 15 amino acids. Trimming removed 0 bases at V and 4 bases at J, with 13 bases between. Germline CDR1 GTSNPN, CDR2 SVGIG (reference sequence). In DNA form, the CDR3 reads TGTGCCTGGAGTGTTTATAAGGGAGGAGGAAACACCATATATTTT. This encodes CAWSVYKGGGNTIYF.

This sequence joins TRBV30 and TRBJ2-7; no reliable D call. The germline V and J ends were trimmed by 5 bases and 0 bases, with 8 bases remaining between them. CDR3 size: 12 residues. CDR1 is GTSNPN and CDR2 is SVGIG in the germline V gene (reference sequence). CDR3 residues: CAWADVSYEQYF. The DNA of the CDR3 is TGTGCCTGGGCGGACGTCTCCTACGAGCAGTACTTC.

This chain uses TRBV2 with TRBJ1-2, with D unclear. The CDR3 spans 16 residues. V was trimmed by 8 bases and J by 1 base, leaving 20 bases between them. Germline V gene lookup returns CDR1 SNHLY and CDR2 FYNNEI. The CDR3 bases are TGTGCCAGCGGAGTTCGAAGGCAGGAGGTTAACTATGGCTACACCTTC. Amino acid sequence: CASGVRRQEVNYGYTF.

The J gene is TRBJ1-1, the V gene TRBV19, with D possibly TRBD1 on 5 matching bases. This CDR3 is 13 amino acids long. Between the trimmed V and J ends, which lost 3 bases and 3 bases, there was a span of 8 bases. From germline, CDR1 is LNHDA and CDR2 SQIVND (reference sequence). In DNA, the CDR3 is TGTGCCAGTAGTATGGTCAGGGACACTGAAGCTTTCTTT. Translated, it gives CASSMVRDTEAFF.

The chain uses TRBV11-1 and TRBJ2-4; 12 nucleotides line up with TRBD1. CDR3 size: 14 residues. V lost 4 bases and J lost 7; bases outside the gene matches: 2. Germline CDR1 reads SGHAT; CDR2 reads FQDESV (reference sequence). As DNA, the CDR3 is TGTGCCAGCAGCTCCGGGACAGGGGGCAACATTCAGTACTTC. Translating gives CASSSGTGGNIQYF.

The rearrangement joins TRBV7-9 to TRBJ2-6; 7 bases line up with TRBD2. The V gene's germline CDR1 is SEHNR and CDR2 FQNEAQ (reference sequence). V lost 4 bases to trimming and J lost 4 bases; unmatched junction nucleotides: 1. The CDR3 runs to 14 residues. The DNA of the CDR3 is TGTGCCAGCAGCTCGCGGGGGGGGGCCAACGTCCTGACTTTC. Translating it yields CASSSRGGANVLTF. The variable domain in full, completed from reference TRBV7-9 and TRBJ2-6, reads DTGVSQNPRHKITKRGQNVTFRCDPISEHNRLYWYRQTLGQGPEFLTYFQNEAQLEKSRLLSDRFSAERPKGSFSTLEIQRTEQGDSAMYLCASSSRGGANVLTFGAGSRLTVL.

This chain links TRBV27 with TRBJ2-5; TRBD2 matches at 12 bases. Germline loops: CDR1 MNHEY, CDR2 SMNVEV (reference sequence). With 4 bases clipped from V and 5 bases from J, the junction kept 5 bases outside the gene matches. The CDR3 is made up of 15 amino acids. CDR3 nucleotide sequence: TGTGCCAGCAGTTCGACTAGCGGGGGTAAGGAGACCCAGTACTTC. It yields the protein CASSSTSGGKETQYF.

This chain uses TRBV6-1 with TRBJ2-1, with D maybe TRBD1 (6 bases). The CDR3 has 16 amino acids. Trimming removed 2 bases from V and 8 bases from J, with 19 bases in between. Germline V gene sequence: CDR1 MNHNS, CDR2 SASEGT. The CDR3: CASSESESGVRDEQFF. CDR3 sequence (DNA): TGTGCCAGCAGTGAATCGGAGTCAGGGGTTAGGGATGAGCAGTTCTTC.

The CDR3 spells CASSLGAGQKNTEAFF. The CDR3 nucleotides read TGTGCCAGCAGCTTGGGGGCGGGGCAGAAGAACACTGAAGCTTTCTTT. The rearrangement uses TRBV5-5 and TRBJ1-1, with a weak D call TRBD1 (5 bases). Per the germline V gene, CDR1 is SGHKS and CDR2 is YYEKEE (reference sequence). The CDR3 contains 16 residues. V gave up 0 bases and J gave up 1 base, with 13 bases separating them.

The CDR3 bases are TGCGCCAGCAGCCACACCCGGGACAGGGTCTATGGCTACACCTTC. As protein: CASSHTRDRVYGYTF. The chain uses TRBV4-1 and TRBJ1-2; 9 bases fit TRBD1. This CDR3 spans 15 amino acids. Germline assignment: CDR1 MGHRA and CDR2 YSYEKL. Trimming cost V 3 bases and J 4 bases; bases outside gene matches: 6.

The chain uses TRBV28 and TRBJ2-1; D might be TRBD1 or TRBD2, each matching 7 bases. CDR1 is MDHEN, CDR2 SYDVKM, per germline. The CDR3 is 16 residues long. V was shortened by 4 bases and J by 4 bases, with 17 bases between the two germline ends. The CDR3 DNA reads TGTGCCAGCAGTTCCCCAGGGCAGGGGGGGTACAATGAGCAGTTCTTC. As protein: CASSSPGQGGYNEQFF.

V is TRBV7-7 and J is TRBJ2-3; D uncertain. Trimming shortened V by 1 base and J by 3 bases, and 8 bases separated the two germline ends. Germline V gene sequence: CDR1 SSHAT, CDR2 FNYEAQ (reference sequence). The CDR3 extends over 14 amino acids. The CDR3 DNA reads as TGTGCCAGCAGCTTAGGCCCCAGGACAGATACGCAGTATTTT. Protein: CASSLGPRTDTQYF.

V is TRBV27 and J is TRBJ1-2; maybe TRBD1 (6 bases). Trimming pared 0 bases from V and 4 bases from J, leaving 9 bases between. The length of the CDR3 is 14 residues. Germline-derived CDR1 and CDR2 are MNHEY and SMNVEV (reference sequence). DNA of the CDR3: TGTGCCAGCAGTTTATCGGGGGGCCTCTATGGCTACACCTTC. Residues: CASSLSGGLYGYTF.

This chain links TRBV9 with TRBJ1-2, with 8 bases that match TRBD1. CDR3 length: 15 residues. Germline assignment: CDR1 SGDLS and CDR2 YYNGEE. The ends lost 3 bases at V and 8 bases at J; junction bases unmatched: 12. CDR3 loop: CASSGSWQGARGYTF. CDR3 in DNA: TGTGCCAGCAGCGGGAGTTGGCAGGGGGCTCGAGGCTACACCTTC.